One sample yielded the 18 T cell receptor beta chains listed below, sequenced in a study of T cells in Graves' hyperthyroidism and ophthalmopathy. Amplified TCR beta CDR3 regions derived from RNA transcripts. A first-round RT-PCR of the TCR CDR3 used the HTBI primer set. TCRdb independently ran MiXCR on the multiplex PCR reads; one entry per CDR3 protein. This table holds some 530,000 distinct CDR3 sequences, approximately 22% found once. The sequencing input was blood. These receptors came from a woman between 65 and 79 years old with Graves' ophthalmopathy.

The J gene is TRBJ2-7, the V gene TRBV30; the D is unclear. Germline CDR1 GTSNPN, CDR2 SVGIG (reference sequence). The ends were cut back, 3 bases at V and 1 base at J, with 13 bases in the middle. There are 14 residues in the CDR3. The CDR3 DNA reads as TGTGCCTGGAGGGACCAACTTCCATCCTACGAGCAGTACTTC. It yields the protein CAWRDQLPSYEQYF.

This clonotype was found a few times. CDR3 protein: CASSVGQDGSYEQYF. The CDR3 bases are TGTGCCAGCAGCGTAGGTCAGGACGGTTCCTACGAGCAGTACTTC. The chain joins TRBV9 to TRBJ2-7; D is uncertain. This CDR3 has 15 amino acids. The V end lost 0 bases, the J end lost 1 base, and 11 bases lay between the germline ends. Germline CDR1 reads SGDLS; CDR2 reads YYNGEE.

This chain uses TRBV20-1 with TRBJ2-3; TRBD1 is a possible D gene (6 bases). Trimming shortened V by 6 bases and J by 3 bases, and 13 bases separated the two germline ends. The germline V gene has CDR1 DFQATT and CDR2 SNEGSKA (reference sequence). The CDR3 contains 13 residues. The DNA for the CDR3 is TGCAGTGCCTACCAGGGGACAACAGATACGCAGTATTTT. Translation gives CSAYQGTTDTQYF.

This clonotype came up many times. As DNA, the CDR3 is TGTGCCAGCAGTTACAGCACAATTTGGGACACTGAAGCTTTCTTT. This codes for CASSYSTIWDTEAFF. The J gene is TRBJ1-1, the V gene TRBV6-5, with unresolved D. The CDR3 length is 15 residues. Between the trimmed V and J ends, which lost 2 bases and 3 bases, there was a span of 13 bases. Germline CDR1 reads MNHEY; CDR2 reads SVGAGI.

In this sample, this clonotype turned up a few times. This chain joins TRBV7-8 and TRBJ2-7, with TRBD1 as a possible D gene (5 bases). Trimming left V 0 bases short and J 4 bases short, with 13 bases between. Per germline, CDR1 SGHVS and CDR2 FQNEAQ. The CDR3 covers 15 residues. The CDR3 protein is CASSLAWPGFYEQYF. The CDR3, as DNA: TGTGCCAGCAGCTTAGCCTGGCCAGGGTTTTACGAGCAGTACTTC.

This clonotype has a count of ten or more. This chain links TRBV28 with TRBJ2-7; no clear D. Trimming left V 2 bases short and J 2 bases short, with 10 bases between. CDR3 length: 14 amino acids. Germline loops: CDR1 MDHEN, CDR2 SYDVKM. The DNA for the CDR3 is TGTGCCAGCAGTTTAGTCGGTGGCCCCTACGAGCAGTACTTC. It is translated as CASSLVGGPYEQYF.

The V gene is TRBV20-1, the J gene TRBJ2-1; D ambiguous. Per the germline V gene, CDR1 is DFQATT and CDR2 is SNEGSKA (reference sequence). Trimming removed 6 bases from V and 7 bases from J, with 25 bases in between. CDR3 length: 16 residues. CDR3 sequence (DNA): TGCAGTGCCCAGGAAGGTTCTCTAGTCGAGAAAAATGAGCAGTTCTTC. This sequence encodes CSAQEGSLVEKNEQFF.

This clonotype was recorded many times. CDR3 nucleotide sequence: TGTGCCAGCAGTTTGCCGGGAACCACCGGGGAGCTGTTTTTT. Its protein is CASSLPGTTGELFF. The rearrangement links TRBV6-1 to TRBJ2-2; perhaps TRBD2 as D (5 bases). Per germline, CDR1 MNHNS and CDR2 SASEGT. CDR3 length equals 14 residues. Trimming stripped 5 bases from V and 4 bases from J, with 11 bases between.

This clonotype was observed a handful of times. The CDR3 reads CASSPGWKAGQYEQYF. The CDR3 region has the DNA TGTGCCAGCAGTCCGGGGTGGAAAGCGGGACAATACGAGCAGTACTTC. This rearrangement joins TRBV27 to TRBJ2-7, with a weak D call TRBD2 (7 bases). Germline values: CDR1 MNHEY, CDR2 SMNVEV (reference sequence). Trimming left V 5 bases short and J 4 bases short, with 21 bases between. The CDR3 sequence is 16 residues long.

The sample holds a few counts of this clonotype. The chain uses TRBV3-1 and TRBJ1-1; 12 nucleotides match TRBD1. Germline CDR1 and CDR2: LGHDT and YNNKEL (reference sequence). This CDR3 has 14 amino acids. Germline trimming cut 6 bases from V and 9 bases from J; bases unmatched to any gene: 8. CDR3: CASRQPGQGAKAFF. As DNA, the CDR3 is TGTGCCAGCAGGCAGCCGGGACAGGGGGCGAAAGCTTTCTTT.

This clonotype was counted at least ten times. The J gene is TRBJ2-1, the V gene TRBV7-8; 8 nucleotides agree with TRBD2. From germline, CDR1 is SGHVS and CDR2 FQNEAQ. V dropped 4 bases and J dropped 6; count of bases not matched to a gene: 5. The CDR3 has 14 residues. The CDR3 nucleotides read TGTGCCAGCAGCTCAACGGGAGGGCGCAATGAGCAGTTCTTC. This gives the protein CASSSTGGRNEQFF.

V and J are TRBV12-5 and TRBJ2-7, with 8 positions matching TRBD2. Germline V lookup: CDR1 LGHNT, CDR2 FRNRAP. V lost 6 bases and J lost 1; bases outside the gene matches: 8. The CDR3 contains 15 residues. CDR3 sequence reads: CASGLAGRQSYEQYF. The CDR3 nucleotides are TGTGCTAGTGGCTTAGCGGGAAGGCAATCCTACGAGCAGTACTTC.

This clonotype has more than one count but fewer than ten. The rearrangement links TRBV6-1 to TRBJ2-1, with unresolved D. The CDR3 consists of 12 residues. Trimming pared 3 bases from V and 8 bases from J, leaving 8 bases between. The germline V gene has CDR1 MNHNS and CDR2 SASEGT. As DNA, the CDR3 is TGTGCCAGCAGTGACTTATACGATGAGCAGTTCTTC. This encodes CASSDLYDEQFF.

This clonotype was counted many times. The chain carries TRBV3-1 and TRBJ1-1; tentatively, D is TRBD1 (5 bases). From germline, CDR1 is LGHDT and CDR2 YNNKEL (reference sequence). CDR3 length equals 14 residues. V shed 1 base and J shed 2 bases, with 8 bases lying between them. This chain's CDR3 is CASSQAGVNTEAFF. The DNA for the CDR3 is TGTGCCAGCAGCCAAGCGGGGGTAAACACTGAAGCTTTCTTT.

This chain uses TRBV7-3 with TRBJ2-1, with D maybe TRBD1 (5 bases). Germline values: CDR1 SGHTA, CDR2 FQGTGA. Trimming stripped 2 bases from V and 6 bases from J, with 14 bases between. CDR3 length equals 15 residues. CDR3 sequence (DNA): TGTGCCAGCAGCTTAGACAGTCATCCTTTCAATGAGCAGTTCTTC. It specifies CASSLDSHPFNEQFF.

The CDR3 nucleotides read TGTGCCTGGGGGCTTGGCGGGGGATCAGATACGCAGTATTTT. Its translation is CAWGLGGGSDTQYF. The chain couples TRBV30 to TRBJ2-3; 7 nucleotides match TRBD2. V dropped 5 bases and J dropped 4; count of bases not matched to a gene: 9. This CDR3 spans 14 amino acids. CDR1 and CDR2 from the germline V gene are GTSNPN and SVGIG (reference sequence).

In the case of this clonotype: Since the CDR3 does not end with the conserved phenylalanine or tryptophan, this likely comes from a read error. The V and J genes are TRBV12-3 or TRBV12-4 and TRBJ1-5, with D unclear. The CDR3 sequence is 11 residues long. V was cut by 2 bases and J by 4 bases, with 0 bases left in between. The DNA of the CDR3 is TGTGCCAGCAGTTTAAATCAGCCCCAGCATCTT. It codes for CASSLNQPQHL.

This chain links TRBV20-1 with TRBJ2-7; 10 nucleotides match TRBD2. Germline lookup yields CDR1 DFQATT and CDR2 SNEGSKA (reference sequence). The CDR3 contains 15 residues. Trimming removed 7 bases from V and 6 bases from J; junction bases left unmatched: 15. CDR3 DNA sequence: TGCAGTGTCAGAAGTAGCGGGAGGACGACAGCCGAGCAGTACTTC. It encodes CSVRSSGRTTAEQYF.